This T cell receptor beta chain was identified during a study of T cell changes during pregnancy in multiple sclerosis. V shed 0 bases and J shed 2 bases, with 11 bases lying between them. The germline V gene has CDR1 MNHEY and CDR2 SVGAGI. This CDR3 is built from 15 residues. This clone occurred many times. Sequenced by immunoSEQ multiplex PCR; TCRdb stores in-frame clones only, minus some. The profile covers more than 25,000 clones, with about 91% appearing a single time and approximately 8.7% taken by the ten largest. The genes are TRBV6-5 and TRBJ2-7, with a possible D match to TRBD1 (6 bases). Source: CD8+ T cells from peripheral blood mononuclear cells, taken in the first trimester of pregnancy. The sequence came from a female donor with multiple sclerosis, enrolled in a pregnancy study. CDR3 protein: CASSYSPDSPYEQYF. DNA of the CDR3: TGTGCCAGCAGTTACTCGCCGGACAGCCCCTACGAGCAGTACTTC.